Included here is one T cell receptor (beta chain) sequence, with context. Its antigen is currently not known. No base quality information exists; no much larger clone differs at one position. Other DNA sequences from this sample encode an identical CDR3 as well. Donors were healthy HIV-negative adults with no recently reported acute infections or vaccinations. Every donor was a Caucasian adult living in Nashville, Tennessee, USA. CD4+ T cells were enriched by magnetic negative selection; naive cells were then positively selected on CD45RA, and the negative fraction formed the memory subset. After blood collection by leukapheresis, PBMCs were isolated using Ficoll-Histopaque density gradient centrifugation and then cryopreserved in the vapor phase of liquid nitrogen. Purity and quantity of every magnetically sorted T cell population were checked by analytical flow cytometry. Genomic DNA was isolated from every sorted fraction and measured by UV absorbance on a Nanodrop 2000c.

This entry is derived from a study of shared clonotypes between healthy human individuals (dated by TCRdb to 2019 to 2021). About the study as a whole: The cohort comprised a couple of women and a few men aged 18 to 49 years. For each donor, three plates each were used for CD4 naive and CD4 memory, two plates were used for CD8 naive, and one plate was used for CD8 memory. The study deeply sequenced blood TCR repertoires of five healthy adults to estimate repertoire size and the extent of clonotype sharing between individuals. To increase sequencing depth and limit assay-specific biases, TCR repertoire library preparation and sequencing were carried out by different laboratories using diverse techniques. Each donor's leukapheresis produced roughly between roughly 0.85 and 9.5 billion PBMCs. Study-level results and caveats: Larger estimated clonotype richness was generally found for naive subsets than for memory subsets. Pairwise subsampling indicated that sequencing depth was expected to affect the degree of clonotype sharing among donors. Rarefaction of sorted-subset datasets indicated incomplete sequencing despite the large sequencing depth. Clonotypes shared by all four sorted-subset donors showed higher generation probabilities than non-shared clonotypes. The small number of donors limited the genetic and exposure-history diversity represented. Sharing across four donors was observed for roughly 5% of naive CD4, over 3% of naive CD8, around 2.5% of memory CD4, and about 0.39% of memory CD8 clonotypes. Only blood was sampled, and tissue TCR repertoires likely differ from those in blood.

Using the deep immunoSEQ assay, TCR CDR3 regions were amplified from genomic DNA by multiplex PCR. Extracted genomic DNA from each cell subset was spread evenly across all wells of several immunoSEQ 96-well plates, with each plate serving as a replicate. For sorted subsets, 200 to 250 ng of genomic DNA, equivalent to roughly 30,000 T cell genomes, went into each replicate PCR. Purified libraries were measured with a Qubit 3.0 fluorometer, size-checked on a Bioanalyzer 2100, and measured again with the KAPA Library Quantification kit. Each immunoSEQ 96-well plate was sequenced on its own single-read 150-cycle Illumina NextSeq 550 flow cell. The study's processing was this. Because the immunoSEQ output held only junctional sequences and lacked quality scores, the filtering could not match the filtering applied to full-length reads. To assign V/J genes and CDR3, sequences were annotated against IMGT germline references using PyIR, a Python wrapper for IgBLAST v1.9. Reads with weak V/J assignments (E-value above 1e-6), missing CDR3, stop codons, out-of-frame junctions, or ambiguous translated residues were removed. A V3J clonotype was defined by an identical inferred V gene, J gene, and CDR3 amino acid sequence. To compute the percentage overlap between repertoires, the number of shared unique clonotypes was divided by the size of the smaller repertoire. Richness of each repertoire was evaluated using RTK rarefaction, the Chao1 estimator, and Recon v2.1 estimates of unobserved clonotypes. For all TCRbeta clonotypes obtained by the gDNA method from a handful of donors, generation probabilities were computed with OLGA. As stored in TCRdb, this immuneACCESS dataset retains in-frame rearrangements with V and J assigned. A fraction of the clones does not appear; measured against another copy, unresolved V genes explain less than half of the discrepancy, and the remainder lacks a known reason. The V and J calls and the clone size are those of that table, but D and trimming were determined from the DNA. This sample is represented by some 500,000 clones; 95% to 97% of them were singletons. The ten largest clones represent 0.06% of the sample.

The clonotype originates from a woman in her 30s in good health. Specimen: naive CD4+ T cells sorted from blood. The meaning of the sample's cell subset or site label: CD45RA+ positively selected.

The CDR3 in this case is CASSDSGRAYEQYF. The bases are TGTGCCAGTAGTGATTCGGGGAGAGCCTACGAGCAGTACTTC. Recombination connected TRBV19 to TRBJ2-7; TRBD2 is possibly the D segment (5 matching bases). The CDR3 starts with the cysteine, ends with the phenylalanine, and has 14 residues. Left in the record is the CDR3 DNA by itself, 42 bases read in frame from the first base. For CDR1 and CDR2, the germline V gene (reference sequence) lists LNHDA and SQIVND. V sheds 5 bases and J sheds 2 bases, leaving 13 bases between their ends.